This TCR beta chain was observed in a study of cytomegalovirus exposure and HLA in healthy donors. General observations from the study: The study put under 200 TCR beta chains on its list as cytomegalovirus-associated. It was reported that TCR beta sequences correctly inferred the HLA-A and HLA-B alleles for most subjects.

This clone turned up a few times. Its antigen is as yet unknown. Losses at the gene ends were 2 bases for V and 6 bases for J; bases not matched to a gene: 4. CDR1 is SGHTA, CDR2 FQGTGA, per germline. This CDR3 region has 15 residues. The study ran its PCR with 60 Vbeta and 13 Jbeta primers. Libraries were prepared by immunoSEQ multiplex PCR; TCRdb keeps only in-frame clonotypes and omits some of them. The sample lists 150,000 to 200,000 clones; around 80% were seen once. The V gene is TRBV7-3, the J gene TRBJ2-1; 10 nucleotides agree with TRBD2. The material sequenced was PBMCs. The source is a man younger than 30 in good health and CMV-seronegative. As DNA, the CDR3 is TGTGCCAGCAGCTTACGACTAGCGGGCCCCAATGAGCAGTTCTTC. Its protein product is CASSLRLAGPNEQFF.